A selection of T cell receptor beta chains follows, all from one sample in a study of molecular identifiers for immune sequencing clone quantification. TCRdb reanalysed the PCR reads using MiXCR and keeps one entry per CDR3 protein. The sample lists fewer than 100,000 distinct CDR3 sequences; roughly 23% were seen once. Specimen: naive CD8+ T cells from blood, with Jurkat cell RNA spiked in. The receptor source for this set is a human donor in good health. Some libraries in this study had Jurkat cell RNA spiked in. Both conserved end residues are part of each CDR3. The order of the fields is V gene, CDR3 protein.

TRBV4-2 CASSQDRYFGADTQYF
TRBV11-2 CASSLDGANTEAFF
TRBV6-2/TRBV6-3 CASSLDRGTSGVFTDTQCF
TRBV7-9 CASSAPPQKDQEKLFF
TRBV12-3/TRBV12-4 CASSYGQGEQYF
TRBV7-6 CASSPGQALRTEAFF
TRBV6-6 CASSYLPGTHQETQYF
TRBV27 CASSPTIMYQETQYF
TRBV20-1 CSARDGLAESTDTQYF
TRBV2 CASSEWVQETQYF
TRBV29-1 CSVVLAGYNEQFF
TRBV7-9 CASSYGLAGITGELFF
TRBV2 CASNQRGIQETQYF
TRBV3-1 CASSQGTSGRMGSHEQYF
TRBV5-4 CASSSGLEDITEAFF
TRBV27 CASSYAWGYGYTF
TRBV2 CASSGPYEQYF
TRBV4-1 CASSYREDEQYF
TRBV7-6 CASSLGRAQGDQETQYF
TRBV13 CASSLMAGAYEQYF
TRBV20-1 CSAITRDAQPGWTEAFF
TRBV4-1 CASSQDPGQVNTEAFF
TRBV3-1 CASSLGLAADTQYF